Listed below are T cell receptor beta chains from one sample, sequenced in a study of shared clonotypes between healthy human individuals. The protocol was immunoSEQ multiplex PCR, while the TCRdb copy is restricted to in-frame clones and leaves out a portion. This sample yields approximately 1,000,000 clones, of which approximately 77% are seen a single time; roughly 0.83% belongs to the top ten. The sample was memory CD4+ T cells from PBMCs. The origin of the receptors is a man between 18 and 35 years old in good health. Some clones in this sample may be carry-over from other donors' samples. Both conserved end residues are part of each CDR3.

v_call cdr3_aa
TRBV25-1 CASSDGGRRDTDTQYF
TRBV18 CASSPAGRSVAGAYEQYF
TRBV29-1 CSVVSVPRETQYF
TRBV28 CASSTPGQPLNEQFF
TRBV27 CASSPPGRGRTGELFF
TRBV19 CASRDRDNQPQHF
TRBV30 CAWSAPRGRYSLSGNTIYF
TRBV2 CASSGRSSAPDTQYF
TRBV30 CACRTSGNTGELFF
TRBV27 CASSFVTGTSYNEQFF
TRBV2 CASSGGNQPQHF
TRBV4-3 CASSPGTGPSSGNTIYF
TRBV4-2 CASSQDRGLETGELFF
TRBV2 CASQPVTSGYNEQFF
TRBV5-1 CASSLKADGHEKLFF
TRBV30 CAWSGNRGETQYF
TRBV30 CAWAGALGQPQHF
TRBV29-1 CSAGQETEGYTF
TRBV4-2 CASSPQTKETQYF
TRBV9 CASSPSDPSYEQYF
TRBV18 CASSPRIFTESGNTIYF
TRBV5-1 CASSRGFTYEQYF
TRBV10-3 CAISEGGQYYGYTF
TRBV27 CASSLFRLAGLSGELFF
TRBV6-5 CASSTGTLSYEQYF
TRBV5-6 CASSLGALDTEAFF
TRBV5-1 CASSLEGPHSGNTIYF
TRBV28 CASNHFPRTGGRSNQPQHF
TRBV5-1 CASSLYGTSPHYEQYF
TRBV19 CASSQLRTSGSYEQYF
TRBV5-1 CASSLSGMGPAIQYF
TRBV5-1 CASSSSGFTEAFF
TRBV29-1 CSVERGEETQYF
TRBV5-1 CASSLGQTFNEKLFF
TRBV5-1 CASSLLTSGRAGETQYF
TRBV6-6 CASSYPSGAVNTEAFF
TRBV19 CGSKGVNTEAFF
TRBV5-1 CASSLAPDQTQYF
TRBV2 CASRAQADTQYF
TRBV29-1 CSAGNLAGVGNEQFF
TRBV11-2 CASSHDTSGVYNEQFF
TRBV9 CASSMTVLSGANVLTF
TRBV29-1 CSALVPPAYEQYF
TRBV30 CAYHRGLSRRSEAFF
TRBV18 CASSPSVVQGKDYGYTF
TRBV5-6 CASTPQGLATDTQYF
TRBV7-3 CASSPRAARSNEQFF
TRBV25-1 CASSTGGGEQFF